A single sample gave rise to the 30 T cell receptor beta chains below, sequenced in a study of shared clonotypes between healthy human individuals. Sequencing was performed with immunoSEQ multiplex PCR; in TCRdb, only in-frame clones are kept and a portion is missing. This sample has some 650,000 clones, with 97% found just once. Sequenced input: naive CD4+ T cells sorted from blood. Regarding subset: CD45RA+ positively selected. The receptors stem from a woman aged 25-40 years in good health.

CDR3 DNA: TGCGCCAGCAGCCAAGATGCCAGCGGGAGAGAGACCCAGTACTTC. Protein sequence: CASSQDASGRETQYF. The rearrangement joins TRBV4-1 to TRBJ2-5, with TRBD2 identical over 8 bases. This CDR3 is 15 amino acids long. CDR1 is MGHRA, CDR2 YSYEKL, per germline. V lost 0 bases and J lost 4; bases outside the gene matches: 4.

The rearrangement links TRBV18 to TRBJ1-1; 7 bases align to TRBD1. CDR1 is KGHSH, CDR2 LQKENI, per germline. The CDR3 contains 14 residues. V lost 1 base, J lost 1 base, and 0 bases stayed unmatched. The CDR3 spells CASSPRQGNTEAFF. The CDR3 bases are TGTGCCAGCTCACCACGACAGGGGAACACTGAAGCTTTCTTT.

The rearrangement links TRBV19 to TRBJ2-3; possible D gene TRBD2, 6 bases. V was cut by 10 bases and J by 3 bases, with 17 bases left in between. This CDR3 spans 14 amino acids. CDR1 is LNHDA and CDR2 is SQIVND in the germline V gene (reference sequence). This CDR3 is CATGDSPMTDTQYF. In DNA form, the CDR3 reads TGTGCCACCGGGGACTCTCCGATGACAGATACGCAGTATTTT.

The DNA of the CDR3 is TGTGCCAGCTCACCTTTTGTGGCCCCAGACACCGGGGAGCTGTTTTTT. It yields the protein CASSPFVAPDTGELFF. The chain recombines TRBV18 with TRBJ2-2; no clear D gene. CDR1 and CDR2 (germline): KGHSH, LQKENI. Between the trimmed V and J ends, which lost 3 bases and 3 bases, there was a span of 14 bases. The CDR3 runs to 16 residues.

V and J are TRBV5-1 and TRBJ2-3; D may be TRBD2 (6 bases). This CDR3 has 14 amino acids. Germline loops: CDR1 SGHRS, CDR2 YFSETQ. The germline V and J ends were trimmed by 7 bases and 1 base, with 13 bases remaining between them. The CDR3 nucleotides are TGCGCCAGCGGACGGGACTCACGCACAGATACGCAGTATTTT. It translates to CASGRDSRTDTQYF.

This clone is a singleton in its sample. The DNA of the CDR3 is TGTGCCAGCAGCCTGTGGGGGGACACTGAAGCTTTCTTT. Its protein product is CASSLWGDTEAFF. The rearrangement links TRBV5-5 to TRBJ1-1; TRBD1 is a possible D gene (5 bases). Trimming took off 4 bases at V and 3 bases at J, with 10 bases between the two ends. CDR3 length equals 13 residues. Germline V gene sequence: CDR1 SGHKS, CDR2 YYEKEE (reference sequence).

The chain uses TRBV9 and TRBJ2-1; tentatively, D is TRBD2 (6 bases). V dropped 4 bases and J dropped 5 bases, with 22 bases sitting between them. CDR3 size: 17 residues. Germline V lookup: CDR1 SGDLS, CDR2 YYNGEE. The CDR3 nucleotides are TGTGCCAGCAGCCCTCGACCGCGGGGCAGCCATGACAATGAGCAGTTCTTC. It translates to CASSPRPRGSHDNEQFF. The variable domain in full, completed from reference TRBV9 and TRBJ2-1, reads DSGVTQTPKHLITATGQRVTLRCSPRSGDLSVYWYQQSLDQGLQFLIQYYNGEERAKGNILERFSAQQFPDLHSELNLSSLELGDSALYFCASSPRPRGSHDNEQFFGPGTRLTVL.

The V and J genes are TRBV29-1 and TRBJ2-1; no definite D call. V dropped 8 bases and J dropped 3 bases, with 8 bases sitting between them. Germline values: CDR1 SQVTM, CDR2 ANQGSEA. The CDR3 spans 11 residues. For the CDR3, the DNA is TGCAGCAGCAACGTCTACAATGAGCAGTTCTTC. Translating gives CSSNVYNEQFF.

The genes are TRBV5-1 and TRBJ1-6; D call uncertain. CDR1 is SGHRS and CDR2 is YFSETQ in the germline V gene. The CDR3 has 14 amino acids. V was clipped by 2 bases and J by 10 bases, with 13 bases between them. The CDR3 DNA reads TGCGCCAGCAGCTTTGCAAGGGAAGGATCACCCCTCCACTTT. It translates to CASSFAREGSPLHF. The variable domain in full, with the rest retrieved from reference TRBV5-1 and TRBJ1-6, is KAGVTQTPRYLIKTRGQQVTLSCSPISGHRSVSWYQQTPGQGLQFLFEYFSETQRNKGNFPGRFSGRQFSNSRSEMNVSTLELGDSALYLCASSFAREGSPLHFGNGTRLTVT.

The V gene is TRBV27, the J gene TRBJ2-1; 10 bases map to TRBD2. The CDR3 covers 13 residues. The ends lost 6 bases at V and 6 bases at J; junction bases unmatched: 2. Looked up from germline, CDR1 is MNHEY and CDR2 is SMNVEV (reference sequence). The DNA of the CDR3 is TGTGCCAGCAGGGCTAGCGGGAGCAATGAGCAGTTCTTC. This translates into CASRASGSNEQFF.

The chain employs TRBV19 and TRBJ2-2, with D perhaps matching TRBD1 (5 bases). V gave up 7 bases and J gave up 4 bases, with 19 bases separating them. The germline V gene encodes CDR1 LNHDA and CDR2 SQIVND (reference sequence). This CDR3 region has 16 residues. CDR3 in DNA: TGTGCCAGTACCCTAGACAGACCTTTAACCACCGGGGAGCTGTTTTTT. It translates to CASTLDRPLTTGELFF.

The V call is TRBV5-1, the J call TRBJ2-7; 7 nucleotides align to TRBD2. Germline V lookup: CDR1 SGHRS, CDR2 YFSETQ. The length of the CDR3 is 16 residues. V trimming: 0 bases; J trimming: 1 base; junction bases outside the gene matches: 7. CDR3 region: CASSLEPLAESYEQYF. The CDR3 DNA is TGCGCCAGCAGCTTGGAGCCTCTAGCGGAGTCCTACGAGCAGTACTTC. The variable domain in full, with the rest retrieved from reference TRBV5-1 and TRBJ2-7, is KAGVTQTPRYLIKTRGQQVTLSCSPISGHRSVSWYQQTPGQGLQFLFEYFSETQRNKGNFPGRFSGRQFSNSRSEMNVSTLELGDSALYLCASSLEPLAESYEQYFGPGTRLTVT.

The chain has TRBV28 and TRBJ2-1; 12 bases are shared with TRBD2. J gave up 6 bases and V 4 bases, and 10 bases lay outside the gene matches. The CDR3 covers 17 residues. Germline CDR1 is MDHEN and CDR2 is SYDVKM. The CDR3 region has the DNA TGTGCCAGCAGTTCTCCGGGACTAGCGGGTACTGGCAATGAGCAGTTCTTC. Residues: CASSSPGLAGTGNEQFF.

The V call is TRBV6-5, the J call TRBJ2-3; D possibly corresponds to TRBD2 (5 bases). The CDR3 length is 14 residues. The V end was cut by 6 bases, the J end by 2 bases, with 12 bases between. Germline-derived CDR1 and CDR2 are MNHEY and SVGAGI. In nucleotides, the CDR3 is TGTGCCAGCAGCCGAGGGTCCTTCACAGATACGCAGTATTTT. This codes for CASSRGSFTDTQYF.

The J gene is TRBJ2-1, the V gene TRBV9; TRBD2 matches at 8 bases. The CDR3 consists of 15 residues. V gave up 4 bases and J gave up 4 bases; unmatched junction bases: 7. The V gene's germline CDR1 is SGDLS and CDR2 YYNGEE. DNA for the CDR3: TGTGCCAGCAGCACAAGCGGGAGTTCGTACAATGAGCAGTTCTTC. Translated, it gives CASSTSGSSYNEQFF. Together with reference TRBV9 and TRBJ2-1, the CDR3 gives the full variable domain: DSGVTQTPKHLITATGQRVTLRCSPRSGDLSVYWYQQSLDQGLQFLIQYYNGEERAKGNILERFSAQQFPDLHSELNLSSLELGDSALYFCASSTSGSSYNEQFFGPGTRLTVL.

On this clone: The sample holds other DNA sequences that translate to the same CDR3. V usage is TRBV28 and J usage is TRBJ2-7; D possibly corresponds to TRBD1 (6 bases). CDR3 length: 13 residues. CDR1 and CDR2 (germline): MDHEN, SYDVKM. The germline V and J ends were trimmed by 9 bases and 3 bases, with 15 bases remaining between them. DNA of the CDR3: TGTGCCAGTCGGAGGACAGCCAGCTACGAGCAGTACTTC. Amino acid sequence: CASRRTASYEQYF.

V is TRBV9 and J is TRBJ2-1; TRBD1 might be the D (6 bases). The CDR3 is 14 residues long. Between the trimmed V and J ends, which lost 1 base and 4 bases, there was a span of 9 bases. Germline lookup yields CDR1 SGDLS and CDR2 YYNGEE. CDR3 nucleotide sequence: TGTGCCAGCAGCGTAATGGGGGCATACAATGAGCAGTTCTTC. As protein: CASSVMGAYNEQFF.

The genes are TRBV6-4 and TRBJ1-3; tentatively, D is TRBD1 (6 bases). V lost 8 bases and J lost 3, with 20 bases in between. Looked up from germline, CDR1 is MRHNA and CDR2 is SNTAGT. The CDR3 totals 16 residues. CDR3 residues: CASRDWGGALGNTIYF. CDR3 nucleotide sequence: TGTGCCAGCCGCGACTGGGGGGGGGCGCTTGGAAACACCATATATTTT.

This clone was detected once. CDR3 coding DNA: TGTGCCAGCAGCTTAGGGGGGACTAGCGGCTACGAGCAGTACTTC. As protein: CASSLGGTSGYEQYF. The V and J genes are TRBV11-2 and TRBJ2-7; 11 bases line up with TRBD2. V was clipped by 1 base and J by 3 bases; unmatched bases: 2. The CDR3 has 15 residues. The V gene's germline CDR1 is SGHAT and CDR2 FQNNGV.

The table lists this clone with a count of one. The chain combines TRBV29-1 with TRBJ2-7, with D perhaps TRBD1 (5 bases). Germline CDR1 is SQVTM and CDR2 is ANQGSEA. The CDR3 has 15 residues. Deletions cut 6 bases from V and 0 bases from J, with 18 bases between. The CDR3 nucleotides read TGCAGCGTCTCCACTTTTGGGGCCCACTCCTACGAGCAGTACTTC. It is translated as CSVSTFGAHSYEQYF.

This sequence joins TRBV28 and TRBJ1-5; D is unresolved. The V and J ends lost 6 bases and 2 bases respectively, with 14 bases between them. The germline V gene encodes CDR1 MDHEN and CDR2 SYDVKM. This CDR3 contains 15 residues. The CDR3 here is CASRKGFWGNQPQHF. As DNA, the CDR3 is TGTGCCAGCAGAAAAGGGTTTTGGGGCAATCAGCCCCAGCATTTT.

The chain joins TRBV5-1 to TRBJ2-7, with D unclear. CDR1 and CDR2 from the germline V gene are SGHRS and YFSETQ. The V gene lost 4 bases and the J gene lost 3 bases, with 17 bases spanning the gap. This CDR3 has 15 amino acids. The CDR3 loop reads CASSPPSYFGYEQYF. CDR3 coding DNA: TGCGCCAGCAGCCCCCCGTCCTATTTTGGCTACGAGCAGTACTTC.

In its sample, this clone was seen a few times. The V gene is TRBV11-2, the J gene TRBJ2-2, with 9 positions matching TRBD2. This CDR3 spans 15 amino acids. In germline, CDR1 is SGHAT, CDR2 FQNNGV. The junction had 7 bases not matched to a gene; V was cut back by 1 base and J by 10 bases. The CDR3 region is CASSLGLAGIAELFF. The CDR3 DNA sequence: TGTGCCAGCAGCTTAGGCCTAGCGGGAATCGCGGAGCTGTTTTTT.

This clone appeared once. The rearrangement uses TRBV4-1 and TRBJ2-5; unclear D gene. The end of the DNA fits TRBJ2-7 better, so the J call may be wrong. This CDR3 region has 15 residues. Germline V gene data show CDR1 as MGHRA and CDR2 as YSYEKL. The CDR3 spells CASSQVSALSYEQYF. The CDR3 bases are TGCGCCAGCAGCCAAGTTTCTGCCCTTTCCTACGAGCAGTACTTC.

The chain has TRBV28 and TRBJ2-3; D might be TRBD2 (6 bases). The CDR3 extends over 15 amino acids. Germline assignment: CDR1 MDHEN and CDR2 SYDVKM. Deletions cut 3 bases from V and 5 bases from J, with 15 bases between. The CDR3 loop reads CASSFFLRELDTQYF. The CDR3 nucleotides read TGTGCCAGCAGTTTCTTCCTTCGGGAGCTAGATACGCAGTATTTT.

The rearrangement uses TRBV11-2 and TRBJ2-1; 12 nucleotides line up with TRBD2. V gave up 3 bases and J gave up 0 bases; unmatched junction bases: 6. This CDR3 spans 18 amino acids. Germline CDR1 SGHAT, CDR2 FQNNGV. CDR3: CASSLSLAGGSSYNEQFF. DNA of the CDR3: TGTGCCAGCAGCTTGTCACTAGCGGGAGGCAGCTCCTACAATGAGCAGTTCTTC.

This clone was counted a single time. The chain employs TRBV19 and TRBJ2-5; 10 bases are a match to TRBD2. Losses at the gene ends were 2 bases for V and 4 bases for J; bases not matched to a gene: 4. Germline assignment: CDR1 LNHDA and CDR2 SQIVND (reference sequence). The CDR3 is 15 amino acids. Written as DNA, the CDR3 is TGTGCCAGTAGTATACTAGCGGGAGAGGGAGAGACCCAGTACTTC. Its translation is CASSILAGEGETQYF.

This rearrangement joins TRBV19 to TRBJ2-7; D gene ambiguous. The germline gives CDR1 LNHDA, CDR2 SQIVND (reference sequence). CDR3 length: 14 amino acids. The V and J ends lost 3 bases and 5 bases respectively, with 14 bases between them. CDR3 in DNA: TGTGCCAGTAGTATCCGGCTAGACGGCCACGAGCAGTACTTC. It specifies CASSIRLDGHEQYF.

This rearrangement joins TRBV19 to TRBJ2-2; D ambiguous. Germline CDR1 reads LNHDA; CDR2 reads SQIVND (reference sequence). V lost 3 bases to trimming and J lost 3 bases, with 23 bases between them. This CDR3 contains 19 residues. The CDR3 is CASSMREYRIPKDTGELFF. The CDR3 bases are TGTGCCAGTAGTATGCGAGAGTATCGAATACCTAAGGACACCGGGGAGCTGTTTTTT.

The CDR3 sequence is CAISEPLMRAEAFF. In DNA, the CDR3 is TGTGCCATCAGTGAGCCGCTAATGAGGGCCGAGGCTTTCTTT. This rearrangement joins TRBV10-3 to TRBJ1-1; D not certain. There are 14 residues in the CDR3. V lost 2 bases to trimming and J lost 11 bases, with 18 bases between them. Germline V lookup: CDR1 ENHRY, CDR2 SYGVKD.